This T cell receptor beta chain derives from a study of blood T cells in healthy people across ages. Study-wide results and limits: More naive CD4+ cells and higher diversity marked long-lived donors relative to aged donors.

This clonotype was found a few times. What it binds is unknown. Germline-derived CDR1 and CDR2 are MGHRA and YSYEKL. Trimming took off 1 base at V and 1 base at J, with 6 bases between the two ends. The CDR3 is made up of 14 amino acids. The use of a sample-barcoded 5' primer and a J-beta primer mix characterized a second PCR of roughly 6 to 11 cycles. Unique molecular identifiers of 12 random nucleotides labeled each cDNA. MiXCR, run by TCRdb on the 5' RACE reads, gives a single entry per CDR3 protein. The table records hundreds of thousands of distinct CDR3 sequences, roughly 21% of them present only once.

The TCR originated in a man in his 70s in good health. The chain uses TRBV4-1 and TRBJ2-3; no clear D. Sequencing used blood. The CDR3 nucleotides read TGCGCCAGCAGCCAAGTCGACGGCACAGATACGCAGTATTTT. It specifies CASSQVDGTDTQYF.